A single T cell receptor beta chain is shown here with its context. Sample-barcoded 5' priming and a J-beta primer mix drove a second PCR of roughly 6 to 12 cycles. TCRdb re-called the 5' RACE reads through MiXCR, storing one row per CDR3 protein. The table lists about 570,000 distinct CDR3 sequences, 27% of them singletons. CDR1 LNHNV and CDR2 YYDKDF come from the germline V gene (reference sequence). The CDR3 spans 15 residues. The data were taken from a study of blood T cells in healthy people across ages. The sequenced material came from blood. This chain connects TRBV15 to TRBJ2-5; 8 bases are shared with TRBD1. The J call may be mistaken, given a closer DNA end match to TRBJ2-7. This clonotype was obtained from a woman in her 70s in good health. This CDR3 is CATSREDRGDYEQYF. CDR3 DNA sequence: TGTGCCACCAGCAGAGAAGACAGGGGCGACTACGAGCAGTACTTC.